One and the same sample provided the 14 T cell receptor beta chains below, sequenced in a study of Ad26.COV2.S vaccination and SARS-CoV-2 variants. This sample's treatment: around 19 received Ad26.COV2.S at low or high dose, single or two shots; several received placebo; per-sample allocation not given. All samples were drawn on day 63, counting from the first vaccine or placebo injection. Generated by immunoSEQ multiplex PCR, the TCRdb table keeps only in-frame clones and is missing some. Among approximately 350,000 clones listed, around 86% were seen once. The sample in question was peripheral blood, obtained in a trial of Ad26.COV2.S vaccine versus placebo. The receptors were gathered from a person between 18 and 65 years old who received the Ad26.COV2.S COVID-19 vaccine or a placebo.

The sample holds one count of this clone. V usage is TRBV27 and J usage is TRBJ2-7; D perhaps matches TRBD2 (7 bases). Germline CDR1 reads MNHEY; CDR2 reads SMNVEV (reference sequence). Between the trimmed V and J ends, which lost 1 base and 3 bases, there was a span of 16 bases. The CDR3 has 16 residues. Here the CDR3 reads CASSLLEGGHFYEQYF. In DNA form, the CDR3 reads TGTGCCAGCAGTTTATTGGAGGGGGGGCATTTCTACGAGCAGTACTTC.

The J gene is TRBJ1-2, the V gene TRBV7-8, with D uncertain. CDR1 and CDR2 (germline): SGHVS, FQNEAQ. The CDR3 has 12 amino acids. Trimming took off 5 bases at V and 3 bases at J, with 7 bases between the two ends. The CDR3 DNA follows: TGTGCCAGCAGCCAGGACCACTATGGCTACACCTTC. Translation gives CASSQDHYGYTF.

This clone occurred a few times. This sequence joins TRBV5-4 and TRBJ1-2; unclear D gene. V lost 0 bases to trimming and J lost 2 bases, with 11 bases between them. The CDR3 consists of 15 residues. CDR1 is SGHNT and CDR2 is YYREEE in the germline V gene (reference sequence). The CDR3 DNA follows: TGTGCCAGCAGCTTGGCAGGCAGGCCGAACTATGGCTACACCTTC. This gives the protein CASSLAGRPNYGYTF.

As concerns this clone: The same CDR3 can be traced to other DNA sequences in this sample. The CDR3 region has the DNA TGTGCCAGCAGCTTAGGGCAGAATCTCTATGGCTACACCTTC. Its translation is CASSLGQNLYGYTF. The chain carries TRBV7-9 and TRBJ1-2; no definite D call. This CDR3 is 14 amino acids long. Trimming removed 1 base at V and 4 bases at J, with 10 bases between. From germline, CDR1 is SEHNR and CDR2 FQNEAQ (reference sequence).

V gene TRBV28 combines with J gene TRBJ2-7; 9 bases agree with TRBD1. The CDR3 is made up of 14 amino acids. V dropped 5 bases and J dropped 5; count of bases not matched to a gene: 7. Germline V gene sequence: CDR1 MDHEN, CDR2 SYDVKM. This CDR3 reads CASSPGTGRDEQYF. The DNA for the CDR3 is TGTGCCAGCAGTCCCGGGACAGGGCGCGACGAGCAGTACTTC.

The chain combines TRBV4-2 with TRBJ2-2; D perhaps matches TRBD1 (7 bases). CDR1 LGHNA and CDR2 YNFKEQ come from the germline V gene. The CDR3 runs 16 residues. Deletions cut 6 bases from V and 0 bases from J, with 14 bases between. The CDR3 DNA follows: TGTGCCAGCAGTGAACGGGGGACAGCGAACACCGGGGAGCTGTTTTTT. Its protein product is CASSERGTANTGELFF.

The gene calls are TRBV7-9 and TRBJ1-1; D is undetermined. The V end lost 8 bases, the J end lost 6 bases, and 13 bases lay between the germline ends. The CDR3 spans 12 residues. CDR1 is SEHNR and CDR2 is FQNEAQ in the germline V gene (reference sequence). The CDR3 here is CASLGGRSEAFF. The CDR3 DNA follows: TGTGCCAGCCTTGGAGGGCGATCTGAAGCTTTCTTT. Combining the CDR3 with reference TRBV7-9 and TRBJ1-1 gives the whole variable domain DTGVSQNPRHKITKRGQNVTFRCDPISEHNRLYWYRQTLGQGPEFLTYFQNEAQLEKSRLLSDRFSAERPKGSFSTLEIQRTEQGDSAMYLCASLGGRSEAFFGQGTRLTVV.

The chain recombines TRBV7-8 with TRBJ2-1; 11 bases agree with TRBD2. The V segment lost 0 bases and the J segment 8 bases; nucleotides outside the gene matches: 6. The CDR3 sequence is 16 residues long. The germline gives CDR1 SGHVS, CDR2 FQNEAQ. The CDR3 spells CASSLASSGGAHEQFF. The CDR3 DNA follows: TGTGCCAGCAGCTTAGCGAGTAGCGGGGGGGCCCATGAGCAGTTCTTC.

The chain carries TRBV18 and TRBJ1-1; D is undetermined. Germline assignment: CDR1 KGHSH and CDR2 LQKENI. V gave up 5 bases and J gave up 0 bases, with 7 bases separating them. The CDR3 extends over 13 amino acids. The CDR3, as DNA: TGTGCCAGCTCAACCGACTTGAACACTGAAGCTTTCTTT. Encoded protein: CASSTDLNTEAFF.

The V call is TRBV11-2, the J call TRBJ1-1; D gene ambiguous. With 5 bases removed from V and 0 bases from J, the gap between germline ends came to 13 bases. The CDR3 sequence is 15 residues long. The germline V gene encodes CDR1 SGHAT and CDR2 FQNNGV. As DNA, the CDR3 is TGTGCCAGCAGCCCACAGCTGGAGGTGAACACTGAAGCTTTCTTT. Protein: CASSPQLEVNTEAFF.

The chain employs TRBV6-5 and TRBJ1-2; D is unclear. V gave up 0 bases and J gave up 4 bases, with 9 bases separating them. Germline V gene data show CDR1 as MNHEY and CDR2 as SVGAGI. The CDR3 spans 14 residues. The CDR3 protein is CASSYSSPGYGYTF. The CDR3 nucleotides read TGTGCCAGCAGTTACTCTTCCCCGGGCTATGGCTACACCTTC.

The chain recombines TRBV11-2 with TRBJ2-3; a possible D gene is TRBD2 (7 bases). V shed 0 bases and J shed 7 bases, with 14 bases lying between them. This CDR3 contains 15 residues. Germline CDR1 is SGHAT and CDR2 is FQNNGV. This chain's CDR3 is CASSLDLRGGHTQYF. For the CDR3, the DNA is TGTGCCAGCAGCTTAGATCTCAGGGGAGGGCATACGCAGTATTTT.

This sequence joins TRBV19 and TRBJ1-1; possibly TRBD1 for D (5 bases). V was cut by 1 base and J by 4 bases, with 7 bases left in between. Germline V gives CDR1 LNHDA, CDR2 SQIVND (reference sequence). This CDR3 contains 13 residues. In DNA, the CDR3 is TGTGCCAGTAGTATAGGACAGAGCACTGAAGCTTTCTTT. It is translated as CASSIGQSTEAFF.

This chain connects TRBV5-6 to TRBJ2-5, with 11 positions matching TRBD2. The CDR3 spans 15 residues. V lost 1 base, J lost 3 bases, and 2 bases stayed unmatched. CDR1 SGHDT and CDR2 YYEEEE come from the germline V gene. The CDR3 loop reads CASSLPSGGKETQYF. Here the CDR3 DNA reads TGTGCCAGCAGCTTGCCTAGCGGGGGGAAAGAGACCCAGTACTTC. The variable domain in full, completed from reference TRBV5-6 and TRBJ2-5, reads DAGVTQSPTHLIKTRGQQVTLRCSPKSGHDTVSWYQQALGQGPQFIFQYYEEEERQRGNFPDRFSGHQFPNYSSELNVNALLLGDSALYLCASSLPSGGKETQYFGPGTRLLVL.